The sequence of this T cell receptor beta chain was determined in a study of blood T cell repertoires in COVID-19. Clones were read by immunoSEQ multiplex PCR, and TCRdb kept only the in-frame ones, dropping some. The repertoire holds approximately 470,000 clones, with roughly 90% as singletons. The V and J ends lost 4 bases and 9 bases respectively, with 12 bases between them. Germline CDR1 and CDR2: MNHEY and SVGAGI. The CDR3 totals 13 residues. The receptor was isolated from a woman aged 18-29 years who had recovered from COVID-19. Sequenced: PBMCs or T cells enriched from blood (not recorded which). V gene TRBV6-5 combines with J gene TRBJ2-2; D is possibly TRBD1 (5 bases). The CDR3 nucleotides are TGTGCCAGCAGTTCCGTTAGGGGTAGGGAGCTGTTTTTT. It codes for CASSSVRGRELFF.